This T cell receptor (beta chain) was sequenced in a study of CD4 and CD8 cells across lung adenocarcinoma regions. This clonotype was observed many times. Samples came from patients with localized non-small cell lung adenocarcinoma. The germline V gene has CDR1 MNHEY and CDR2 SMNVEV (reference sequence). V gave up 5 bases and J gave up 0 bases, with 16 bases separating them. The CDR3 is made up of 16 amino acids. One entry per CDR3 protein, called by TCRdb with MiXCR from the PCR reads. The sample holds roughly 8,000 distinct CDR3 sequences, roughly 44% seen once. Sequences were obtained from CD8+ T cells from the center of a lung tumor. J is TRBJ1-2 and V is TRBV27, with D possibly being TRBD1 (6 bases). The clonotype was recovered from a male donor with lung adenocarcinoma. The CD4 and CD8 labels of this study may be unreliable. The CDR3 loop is CASSTSGGPANYGYTF. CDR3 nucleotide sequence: TGTGCCAGCAGTACCTCCGGGGGCCCAGCTAACTATGGCTACACCTTC.